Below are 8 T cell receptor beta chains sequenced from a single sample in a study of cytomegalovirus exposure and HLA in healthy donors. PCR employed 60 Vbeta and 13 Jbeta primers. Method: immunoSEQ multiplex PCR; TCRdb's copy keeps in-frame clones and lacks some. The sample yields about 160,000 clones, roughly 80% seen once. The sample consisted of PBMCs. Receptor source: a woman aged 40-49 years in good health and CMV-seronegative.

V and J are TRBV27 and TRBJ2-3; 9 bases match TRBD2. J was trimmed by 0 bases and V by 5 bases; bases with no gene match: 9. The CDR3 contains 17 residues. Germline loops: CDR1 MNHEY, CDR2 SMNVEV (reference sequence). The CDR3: CASSRYLAGVSTDTQYF. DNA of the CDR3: TGTGCCAGCAGTCGGTACTTAGCGGGGGTGAGCACAGATACGCAGTATTTT.

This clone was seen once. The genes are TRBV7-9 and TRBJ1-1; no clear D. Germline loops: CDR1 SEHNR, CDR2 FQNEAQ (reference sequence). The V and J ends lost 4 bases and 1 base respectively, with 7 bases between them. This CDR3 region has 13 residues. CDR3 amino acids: CASSSQENTEAFF. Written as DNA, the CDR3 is TGTGCCAGCAGCTCTCAGGAGAACACTGAAGCTTTCTTT. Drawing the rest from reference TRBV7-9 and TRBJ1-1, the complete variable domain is DTGVSQNPRHKITKRGQNVTFRCDPISEHNRLYWYRQTLGQGPEFLTYFQNEAQLEKSRLLSDRFSAERPKGSFSTLEIQRTEQGDSAMYLCASSSQENTEAFFGQGTRLTVV.

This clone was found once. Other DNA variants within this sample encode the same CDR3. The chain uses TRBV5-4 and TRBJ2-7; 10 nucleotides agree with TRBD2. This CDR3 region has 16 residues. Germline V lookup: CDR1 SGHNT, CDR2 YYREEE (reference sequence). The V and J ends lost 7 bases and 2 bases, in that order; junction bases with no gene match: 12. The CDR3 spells CASAIKAGGPPYEQYF. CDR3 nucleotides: TGTGCCAGCGCCATAAAAGCGGGGGGGCCCCCCTACGAGCAGTACTTC.

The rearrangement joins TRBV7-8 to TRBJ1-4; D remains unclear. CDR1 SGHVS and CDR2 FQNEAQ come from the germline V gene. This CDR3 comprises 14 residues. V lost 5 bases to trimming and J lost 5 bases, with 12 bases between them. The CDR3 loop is CASSPEWQNEKLFF. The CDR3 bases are TGTGCCAGCAGCCCGGAGTGGCAAAATGAAAAACTGTTTTTT.

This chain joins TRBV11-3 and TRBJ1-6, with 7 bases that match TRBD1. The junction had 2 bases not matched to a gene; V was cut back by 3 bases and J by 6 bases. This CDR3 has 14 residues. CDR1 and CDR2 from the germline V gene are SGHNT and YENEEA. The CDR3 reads CASSLTGRNSPLHF. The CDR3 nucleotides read TGTGCCAGCAGCTTGACAGGGCGTAATTCACCCCTCCACTTT. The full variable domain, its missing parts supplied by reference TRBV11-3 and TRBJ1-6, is EAGVVQSPRYKIIEKKQPVAFWCNPISGHNTLYWYLQNLGQGPELLIRYENEEAVDDSQLPKDRFSAERLKGVDSTLKIQPAELGDSAVYLCASSLTGRNSPLHFGNGTRLTVT.

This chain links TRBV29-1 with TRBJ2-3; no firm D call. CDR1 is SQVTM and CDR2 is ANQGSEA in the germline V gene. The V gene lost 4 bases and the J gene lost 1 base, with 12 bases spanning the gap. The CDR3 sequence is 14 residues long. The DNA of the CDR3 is TGCAGCGTTGTTAAGAGGTTAGGCACAGATACGCAGTATTTT. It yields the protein CSVVKRLGTDTQYF.

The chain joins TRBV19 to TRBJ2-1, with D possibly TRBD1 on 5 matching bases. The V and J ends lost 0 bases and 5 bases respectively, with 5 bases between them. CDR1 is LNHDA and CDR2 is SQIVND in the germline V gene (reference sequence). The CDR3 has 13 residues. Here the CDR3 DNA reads TGTGCCAGTAGTATAGAAGGGGACAATGAGCAGTTCTTC. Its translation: CASSIEGDNEQFF.

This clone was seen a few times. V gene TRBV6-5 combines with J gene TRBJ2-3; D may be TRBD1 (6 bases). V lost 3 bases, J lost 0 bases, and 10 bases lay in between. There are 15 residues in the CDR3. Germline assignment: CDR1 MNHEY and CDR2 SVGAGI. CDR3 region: CASSYARGSTDTQYF. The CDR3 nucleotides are TGTGCCAGCAGTTATGCGAGGGGGAGCACAGATACGCAGTATTTT.